This T cell receptor beta chain was profiled in a study of blood T cell repertoires in COVID-19. In the study overall: Sample material is recorded as cDNA or gDNA derived from T cells, B-cell-depleted T cells, or PBMCs.

Germline-derived CDR1 and CDR2 are KGHSH and LQKENI. The CDR3 runs 16 residues. V trimming: 5 bases; J trimming: 7 bases; junction bases outside the gene matches: 13. Authors' data handling: It was from reference gene primer amplification that nucleated cell counts were estimated. Clones were read by immunoSEQ multiplex PCR, and TCRdb kept only the in-frame ones, dropping some. The V and J calls and the clone size are those of that table, but D and trimming were determined from the DNA. The table records some 260,000 clones, 80% to 90% of them present only once. Researchers sorted participants into cohorts using their self-reported clinical history. The recovered donors of Cohort 3 showed two negative PCRs, clearance, or symptom resolution.

Sequences were obtained from PBMCs or T cells enriched from blood (not recorded which). The V and J genes are TRBV18 and TRBJ1-1; TRBD1 matches at 10 bases. This sequence was found in a man in his forties who had recovered from COVID-19. CDR3 DNA: TGTGCCAGCTCATCGCAACGGGACAGGGGTGAAAATGAAGCTTTCTTT. Translated, it gives CASSSQRDRGENEAFF.